These 15 T cell receptor beta chains originate from one sample sequenced in a study of a mutant IDH1 vaccine in newly diagnosed glioma. Their cognate antigens are unknown. Assay used: immunoSEQ multiplex PCR; TCRdb lists only in-frame clones, some missing. The profile shows tens of thousands of clones, approximately 85% of them singletons. Time point indicated: week 23, last vaccination. Vaccination comprised doses that each held 300 ug of mutant IDH1 20-mer peptide, plus topical imiquimod. Sequences were derived from PBMCs, sampled from a glioma patient whose treatment included an IDH1 peptide vaccine. The receptors originated from a woman aged 50 to 60 with glioma.

The chain links TRBV19 to TRBJ2-2; D gene unclear. CDR3 length: 11 residues. The germline V and J ends were trimmed by 4 bases and 6 bases, with 3 bases remaining between them. Germline CDR1 reads LNHDA; CDR2 reads SQIVND (reference sequence). The CDR3 region has the DNA TGTGCCAGTAGTAGATCCGGGGAGCTGTTTTTT. It codes for CASSRSGELFF.

The genes are TRBV9 and TRBJ2-4; D uncertain. Germline values: CDR1 SGDLS, CDR2 YYNGEE. The length of the CDR3 is 16 residues. V lost 3 bases and J lost 0, with 13 bases in between. This chain's CDR3 is CASSALDGKAKNIQYF. CDR3 DNA: TGTGCCAGCAGCGCCTTGGATGGGAAAGCCAAAAACATTCAGTACTTC.

This clone was counted between two and nine times. The V gene is TRBV5-4, the J gene TRBJ1-1; 7 bases are a match to TRBD1. Germline V gene data show CDR1 as SGHNT and CDR2 as YYREEE (reference sequence). This CDR3 comprises 15 residues. V shed 2 bases, J shed 1 base, and the junction held 5 bases outside the gene matches. The CDR3 sequence: CASSFPGQTNTEAFF. DNA of the CDR3: TGTGCCAGCAGCTTCCCGGGACAGACGAACACTGAAGCTTTCTTT. Full variable domain (rest looked up from reference TRBV5-4 and TRBJ1-1): ETGVTQSPTHLIKTRGQQVTLRCSSQSGHNTVSWYQQALGQGPQFIFQYYREEENGRGNFPPRFSGLQFPNYSSELNVNALELDDSALYLCASSFPGQTNTEAFFGQGTRLTVV.

Only one count was recorded for this clone. This chain joins TRBV29-1 and TRBJ2-7; 8 bases match TRBD1. The CDR3 has 17 residues. Germline V gene sequence: CDR1 SQVTM, CDR2 ANQGSEA. The J segment lost 0 bases and the V segment lost 4 bases, leaving 14 bases of the junction unmatched. The CDR3 loop is CSVAGFSGQESSYEQYF. CDR3 in DNA: TGCAGCGTTGCCGGATTCTCGGGACAGGAAAGCTCCTACGAGCAGTACTTC.

The chain has TRBV12-5 and TRBJ1-2; D might be TRBD1 (6 bases). CDR1 is LGHNT, CDR2 FRNRAP, per germline. The CDR3 runs to 15 residues. V was clipped by 2 bases and J by 0 bases, with 10 bases between them. The CDR3 sequence is CASGLPRTANYGYTF. The CDR3 nucleotides read TGTGCTAGTGGTTTGCCCCGGACAGCTAACTATGGCTACACCTTC.

The chain is built from TRBV14 and TRBJ1-4, with D possibly being TRBD1 (6 bases). This CDR3 has 20 amino acids. CDR1 and CDR2 from the germline V gene are SGHDN and FVKESK. Trimming stripped 4 bases from V and 7 bases from J, with 31 bases between. In DNA, the CDR3 is TGTGCCAGCAGCCCGATTGGGGTGCAGGCGGGGGCTAATGAAGGTGAAAAACTGTTTTTT. This sequence encodes CASSPIGVQAGANEGEKLFF.

The gene calls are TRBV28 and TRBJ1-2; D not resolved. The CDR3 is 13 amino acids. Germline V gene lookup returns CDR1 MDHEN and CDR2 SYDVKM. Trimming cost V 2 bases and J 0 bases, with 4 bases left between them. The CDR3 coding sequence is TGTGCCAGCAGTTTAGGGACTAACTATGGCTACACCTTC. It yields the protein CASSLGTNYGYTF.

The chain combines TRBV28 with TRBJ2-2; 7 nucleotides line up with TRBD2. The CDR3 extends over 14 amino acids. The germline CDR1 and CDR2 sequences are MDHEN and SYDVKM. The V segment lost 6 bases and the J segment 2 bases; nucleotides outside the gene matches: 3. The CDR3 bases are TGTGCCAGCAGCCTAGCGGTAAACACCGGGGAGCTGTTTTTT. It codes for CASSLAVNTGELFF.

The chain couples TRBV29-1 to TRBJ2-7; TRBD1 matches 11 bases. Germline CDR1 reads SQVTM; CDR2 reads ANQGSEA. The junction had 4 bases not matched to a gene; V was cut back by 6 bases and J by 3 bases. This CDR3 has 13 amino acids. CDR3 in amino acids: CSVGQGELYEQYF. Here the CDR3 DNA reads TGCAGCGTGGGACAGGGGGAACTCTACGAGCAGTACTTC.

This clone has only one observation. This chain connects TRBV4-1 to TRBJ2-7; 10 bases are shared with TRBD1. This CDR3 is built from 15 residues. V was clipped by 3 bases and J by 0 bases; unmatched bases: 2. CDR1 and CDR2 (germline): MGHRA, YSYEKL. The CDR3 loop reads CASSQWTGGSYEQYF. The CDR3 DNA reads TGCGCCAGCAGCCAGTGGACAGGGGGCTCCTACGAGCAGTACTTC.

The CDR3 sequence is CASSDGQGKFYEQYF. CDR3 in DNA: TGTGCCAGCAGCGATGGACAGGGGAAATTCTACGAGCAGTACTTC. The chain employs TRBV6-5 and TRBJ2-7; TRBD1 aligns across 9 bases. Germline V gene sequence: CDR1 MNHEY, CDR2 SVGAGI. V shed 6 bases, J shed 3 bases, and the junction held 9 bases outside the gene matches. This CDR3 contains 15 residues.

The V call is TRBV6-1, the J call TRBJ2-1, with D possibly TRBD2 on 6 matching bases. Germline V gene sequence: CDR1 MNHNS, CDR2 SASEGT. V was trimmed by 7 bases and J by 0 bases, leaving 10 bases between them. There are 14 residues in the CDR3. The CDR3 region is CASIWRDSYNEQFF. The CDR3 nucleotides are TGTGCCAGCATATGGCGGGACTCCTACAATGAGCAGTTCTTC.

The chain joins TRBV13 to TRBJ2-7; no reliable D call. Germline V CDR1 and CDR2: PRHDT, FYEKMQ (reference sequence). V was cut by 5 bases and J by 4 bases, with 6 bases left in between. This CDR3 is built from 11 residues. The chain's CDR3 is CASSVLYEQYF. The CDR3 DNA is TGTGCCAGCAGCGTCCTGTACGAGCAGTACTTC.

The CDR3 is CGVGRGGYEQYF. For the CDR3, the DNA is TGTGGAGTAGGCAGGGGCGGATACGAGCAGTACTTC. The chain is built from TRBV28 and TRBJ2-7, with D perhaps TRBD1 (6 bases). The length of the CDR3 is 12 residues. Germline V gene lookup returns CDR1 MDHEN and CDR2 SYDVKM.

This clone has just a few counts. V and J are TRBV30 and TRBJ1-4; no clear D. Trimming took 3 bases from V and 11 from J, leaving 28 bases between them. Germline V CDR1 and CDR2: GTSNPN, SVGIG (reference sequence). This CDR3 has 17 amino acids. This CDR3 is CAWSSPFWKTAREKLFF. The CDR3 coding sequence is TGTGCCTGGAGCTCGCCCTTCTGGAAGACGGCTCGGGAGAAACTGTTTTTT.